Sequencing of this T cell receptor (beta chain) was carried out in a study of identical twins. Findings and caveats of the study: Model-predicted out-of-frame TCR alpha sharing fell below observed values in monozygotic twins. Memory repertoires lacked the insertion deficit that abundant cord blood beta clonotypes showed.

Template switching introduced a universal primer site, and the cDNA bore unique molecular identifiers. TCRdb itself ran the 5' RACE reads through MiXCR, one entry per CDR3 protein. Among about 530,000 distinct CDR3 sequences listed, about 22% were seen once. This clonotype has a handful of counts. Its matching antigen is unknown. Per the germline V gene, CDR1 is SGDLS and CDR2 is YYNGEE. V was shortened by 3 bases and J by 1 base, with 8 bases between the two germline ends. This CDR3 region has 13 residues. Donors uniformly comprised healthy Caucasians. These data were also filed under a second study, of yellow fever vaccine responses in identical twins.

The chain uses TRBV9 and TRBJ2-7; D assignment may be TRBD1 or TRBD2 (5 bases each). The source material was CD4+ T cells sorted from blood. This receptor was obtained from a woman aged 18-35 years in good health. The CDR3 sequence: CASSAGSSYEQYF. The DNA of the CDR3 is TGTGCCAGCAGCGCAGGGAGTTCCTACGAGCAGTACTTC. The full variable domain, with the rest looked up from reference TRBV9 and TRBJ2-7, is DSGVTQTPKHLITATGQRVTLRCSPRSGDLSVYWYQQSLDQGLQFLIQYYNGEERAKGNILERFSAQQFPDLHSELNLSSLELGDSALYFCASSAGSSYEQYFGPGTRLTVT.